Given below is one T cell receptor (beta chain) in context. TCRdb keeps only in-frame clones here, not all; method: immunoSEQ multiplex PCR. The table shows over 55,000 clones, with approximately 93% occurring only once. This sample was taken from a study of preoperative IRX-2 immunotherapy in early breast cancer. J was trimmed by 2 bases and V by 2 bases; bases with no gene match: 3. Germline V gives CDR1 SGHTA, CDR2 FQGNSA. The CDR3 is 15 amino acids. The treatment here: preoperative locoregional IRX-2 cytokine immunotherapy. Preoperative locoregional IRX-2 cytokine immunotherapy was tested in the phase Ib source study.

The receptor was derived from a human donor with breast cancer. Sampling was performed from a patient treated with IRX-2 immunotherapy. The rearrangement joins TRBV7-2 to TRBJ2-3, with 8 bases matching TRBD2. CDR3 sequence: CASSLLAGLTDTQYF. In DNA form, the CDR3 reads TGTGCCAGCAGCTTATTAGCGGGACTCACAGATACGCAGTATTTT.